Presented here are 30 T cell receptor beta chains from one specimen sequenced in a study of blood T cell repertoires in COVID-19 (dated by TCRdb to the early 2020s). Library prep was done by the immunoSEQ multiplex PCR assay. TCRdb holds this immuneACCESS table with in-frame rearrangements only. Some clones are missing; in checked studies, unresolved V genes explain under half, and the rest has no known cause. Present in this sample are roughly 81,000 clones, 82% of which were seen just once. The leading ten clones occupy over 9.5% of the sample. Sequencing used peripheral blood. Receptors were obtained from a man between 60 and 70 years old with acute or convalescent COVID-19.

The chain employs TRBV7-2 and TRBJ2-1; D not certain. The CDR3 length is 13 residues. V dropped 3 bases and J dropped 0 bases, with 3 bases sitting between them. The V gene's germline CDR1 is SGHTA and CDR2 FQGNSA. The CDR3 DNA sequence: TGTGCCAGCAGCTTTAACTCCTACAATGAGCAGTTCTTC. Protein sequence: CASSFNSYNEQFF.

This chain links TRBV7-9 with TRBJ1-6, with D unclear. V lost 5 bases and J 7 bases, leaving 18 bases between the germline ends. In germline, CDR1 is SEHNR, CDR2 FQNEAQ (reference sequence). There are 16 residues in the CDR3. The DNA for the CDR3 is TGTGCCAGCAGCCCCACGGCGGGCGGCATGAATTCACCCCTCCACTTT. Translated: CASSPTAGGMNSPLHF.

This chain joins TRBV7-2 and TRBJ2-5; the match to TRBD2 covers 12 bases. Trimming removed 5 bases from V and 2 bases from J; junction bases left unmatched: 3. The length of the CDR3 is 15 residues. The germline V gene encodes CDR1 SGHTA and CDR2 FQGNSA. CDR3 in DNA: TGTGCCAGCAGCCGGACTAGCGGGGCTCAAGAGACCCAGTACTTC. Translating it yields CASSRTSGAQETQYF.

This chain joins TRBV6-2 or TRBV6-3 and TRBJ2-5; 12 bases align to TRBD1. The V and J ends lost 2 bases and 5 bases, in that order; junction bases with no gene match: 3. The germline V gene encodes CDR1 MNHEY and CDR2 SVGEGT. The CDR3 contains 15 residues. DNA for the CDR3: TGTGCCAGCAGTTACGGGACAGGGGGCGGGGAGACCCAGTACTTC. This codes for CASSYGTGGGETQYF.

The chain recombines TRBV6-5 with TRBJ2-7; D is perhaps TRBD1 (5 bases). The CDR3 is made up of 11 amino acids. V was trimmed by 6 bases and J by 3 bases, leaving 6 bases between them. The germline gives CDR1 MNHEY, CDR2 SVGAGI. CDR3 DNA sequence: TGTGCCAGCAGCAGGGACTACGAGCAGTACTTC. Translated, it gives CASSRDYEQYF.

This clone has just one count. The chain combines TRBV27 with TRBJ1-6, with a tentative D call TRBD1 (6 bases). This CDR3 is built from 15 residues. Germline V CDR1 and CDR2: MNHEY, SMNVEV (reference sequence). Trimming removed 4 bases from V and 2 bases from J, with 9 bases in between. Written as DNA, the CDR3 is TGTGCCAGCAGTTCTCGACAGGCCTATAATTCACCCCTCCACTTT. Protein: CASSSRQAYNSPLHF.

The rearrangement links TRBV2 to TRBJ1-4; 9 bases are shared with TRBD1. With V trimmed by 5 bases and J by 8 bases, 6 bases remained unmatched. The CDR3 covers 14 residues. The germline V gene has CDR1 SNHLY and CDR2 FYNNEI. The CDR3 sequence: CASSSEQGAEKLFF. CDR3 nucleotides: TGTGCCAGCAGTTCTGAACAGGGGGCGGAAAAACTGTTTTTT.

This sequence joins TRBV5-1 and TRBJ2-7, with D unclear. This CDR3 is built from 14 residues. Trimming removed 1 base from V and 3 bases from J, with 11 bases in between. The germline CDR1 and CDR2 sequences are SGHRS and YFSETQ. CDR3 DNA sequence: TGCGCCAGCAGCTTGTCCCGGGTCCACTACGAGCAGTACTTC. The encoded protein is CASSLSRVHYEQYF.

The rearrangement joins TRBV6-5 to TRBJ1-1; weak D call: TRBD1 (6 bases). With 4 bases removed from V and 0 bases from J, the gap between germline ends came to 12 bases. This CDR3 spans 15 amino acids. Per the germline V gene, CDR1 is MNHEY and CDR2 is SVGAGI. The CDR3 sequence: CASSSRQVLNTEAFF. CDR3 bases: TGTGCCAGCAGTTCCCGACAGGTGCTGAACACTGAAGCTTTCTTT.

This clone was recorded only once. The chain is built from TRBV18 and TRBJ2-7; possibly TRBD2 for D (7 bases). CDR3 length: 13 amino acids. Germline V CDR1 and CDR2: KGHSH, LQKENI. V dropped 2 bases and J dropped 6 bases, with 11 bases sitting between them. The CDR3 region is CASSPAGAGEQYF. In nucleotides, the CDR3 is TGTGCCAGCTCACCAGCGGGGGCTGGCGAGCAGTACTTC.

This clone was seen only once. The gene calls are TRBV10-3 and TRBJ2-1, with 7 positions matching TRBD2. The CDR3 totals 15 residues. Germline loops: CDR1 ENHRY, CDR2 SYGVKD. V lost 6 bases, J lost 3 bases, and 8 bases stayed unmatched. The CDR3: CAISRSGEGYNEQFF. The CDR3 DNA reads TGTGCCATCAGCCGAAGCGGGGAGGGCTACAATGAGCAGTTCTTC.

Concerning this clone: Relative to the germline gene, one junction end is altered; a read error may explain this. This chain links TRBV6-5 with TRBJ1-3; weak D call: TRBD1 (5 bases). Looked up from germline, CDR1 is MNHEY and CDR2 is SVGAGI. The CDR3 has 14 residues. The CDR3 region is CASSDSRVGNTIYF. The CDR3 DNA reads TGTGCCAGCAGTGACTCCAGGGTCGGAAACACCATATATTTT.

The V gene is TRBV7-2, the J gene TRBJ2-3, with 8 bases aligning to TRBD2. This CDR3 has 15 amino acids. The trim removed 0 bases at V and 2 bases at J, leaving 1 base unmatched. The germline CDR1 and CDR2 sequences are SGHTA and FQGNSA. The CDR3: CASSLAGLATDTQYF. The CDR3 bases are TGTGCCAGCAGCTTAGCCGGACTAGCCACAGATACGCAGTATTTT.

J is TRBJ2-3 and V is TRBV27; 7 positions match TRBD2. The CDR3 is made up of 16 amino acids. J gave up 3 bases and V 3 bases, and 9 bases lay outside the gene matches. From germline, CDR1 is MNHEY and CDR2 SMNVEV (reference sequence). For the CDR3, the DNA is TGTGCCAGCAGTTTCGGGAGGCCACGGGGGACAGATACGCAGTATTTT. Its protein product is CASSFGRPRGTDTQYF.

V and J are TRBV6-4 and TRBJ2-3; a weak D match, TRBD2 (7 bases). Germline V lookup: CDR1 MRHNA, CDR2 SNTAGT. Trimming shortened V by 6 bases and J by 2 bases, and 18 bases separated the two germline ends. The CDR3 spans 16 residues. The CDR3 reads CASSPTGAGATDTQYF. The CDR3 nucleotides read TGTGCCAGCAGCCCCACGGGGGCGGGGGCCACAGATACGCAGTATTTT.

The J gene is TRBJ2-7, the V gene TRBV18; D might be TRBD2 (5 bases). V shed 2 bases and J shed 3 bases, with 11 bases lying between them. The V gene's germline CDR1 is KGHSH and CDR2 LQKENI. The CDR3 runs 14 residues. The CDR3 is CASSPTPTNYEQYF. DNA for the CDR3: TGTGCCAGCTCACCAACCCCGACTAACTACGAGCAGTACTTC.

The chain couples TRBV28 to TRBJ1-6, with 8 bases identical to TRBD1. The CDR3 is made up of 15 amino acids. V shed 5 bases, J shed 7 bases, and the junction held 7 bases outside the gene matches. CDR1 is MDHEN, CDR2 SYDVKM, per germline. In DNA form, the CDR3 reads TGTGCCAGCAGTAGGACAGGGAAGGGGAATTCACCCCTCCACTTT. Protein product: CASSRTGKGNSPLHF.

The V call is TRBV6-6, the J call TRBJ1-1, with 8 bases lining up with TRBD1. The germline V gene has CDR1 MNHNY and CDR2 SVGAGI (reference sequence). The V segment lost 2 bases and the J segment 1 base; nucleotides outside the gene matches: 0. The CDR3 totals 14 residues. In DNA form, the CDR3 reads TGTGCCAGCAGTTACGACAGGGGGAACACTGAAGCTTTCTTT. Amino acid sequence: CASSYDRGNTEAFF.

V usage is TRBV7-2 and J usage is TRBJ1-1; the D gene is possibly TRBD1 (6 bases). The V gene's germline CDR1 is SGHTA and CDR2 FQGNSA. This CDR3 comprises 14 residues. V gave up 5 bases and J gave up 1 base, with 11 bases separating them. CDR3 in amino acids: CASSIVQGNTEAFF. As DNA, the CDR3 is TGTGCCAGCAGCATCGTACAGGGGAACACTGAAGCTTTCTTT. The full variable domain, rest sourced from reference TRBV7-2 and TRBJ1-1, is GAGVSQSPSNKVTEKGKDVELRCDPISGHTALYWYRQSLGQGLEFLIYFQGNSAPDKSGLPSDRFSAERTGGSVSTLTIQRTQQEDSAVYLCASSIVQGNTEAFFGQGTRLTVV.

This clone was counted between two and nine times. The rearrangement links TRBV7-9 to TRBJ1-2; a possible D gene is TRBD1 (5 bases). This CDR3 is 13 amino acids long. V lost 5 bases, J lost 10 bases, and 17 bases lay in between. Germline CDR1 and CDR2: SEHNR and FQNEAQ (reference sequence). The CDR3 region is CASSPQVLGIYTF. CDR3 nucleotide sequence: TGTGCCAGCAGCCCACAGGTTCTGGGAATCTACACCTTC.

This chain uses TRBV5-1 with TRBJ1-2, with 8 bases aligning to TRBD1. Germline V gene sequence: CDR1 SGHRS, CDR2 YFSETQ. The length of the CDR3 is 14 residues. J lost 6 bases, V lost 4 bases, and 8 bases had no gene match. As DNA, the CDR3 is TGCGCCAGCAGCCTAACAGGGGGAAGGGATGGCTACACCTTC. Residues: CASSLTGGRDGYTF. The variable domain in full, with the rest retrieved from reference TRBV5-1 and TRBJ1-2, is KAGVTQTPRYLIKTRGQQVTLSCSPISGHRSVSWYQQTPGQGLQFLFEYFSETQRNKGNFPGRFSGRQFSNSRSEMNVSTLELGDSALYLCASSLTGGRDGYTFGSGTRLTVV.

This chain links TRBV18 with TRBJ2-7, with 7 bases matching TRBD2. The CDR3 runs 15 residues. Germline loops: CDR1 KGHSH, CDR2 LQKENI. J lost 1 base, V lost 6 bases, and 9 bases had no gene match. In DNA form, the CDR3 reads TGTGCCAGCTCCCTAAGGGAGGGGAGGTCCTACGAGCAGTACTTC. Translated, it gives CASSLREGRSYEQYF.

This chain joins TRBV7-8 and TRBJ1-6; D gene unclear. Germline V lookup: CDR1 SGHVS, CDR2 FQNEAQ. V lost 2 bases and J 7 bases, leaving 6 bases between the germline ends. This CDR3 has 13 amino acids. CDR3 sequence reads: CASSLIINSPLHF. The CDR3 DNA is TGTGCCAGCAGCTTAATTATCAATTCACCCCTCCACTTT.

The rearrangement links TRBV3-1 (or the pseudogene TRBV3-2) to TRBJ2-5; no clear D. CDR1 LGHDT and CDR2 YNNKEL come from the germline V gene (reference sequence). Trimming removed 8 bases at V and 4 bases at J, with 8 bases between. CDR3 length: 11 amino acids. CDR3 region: CASFIPETQYF. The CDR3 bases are TGTGCCAGCTTTATTCCAGAGACCCAGTACTTC.

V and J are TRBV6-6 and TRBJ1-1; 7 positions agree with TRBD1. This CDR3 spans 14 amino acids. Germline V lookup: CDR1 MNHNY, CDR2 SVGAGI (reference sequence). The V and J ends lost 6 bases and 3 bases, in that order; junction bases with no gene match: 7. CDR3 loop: CASSRGVGHTEAFF. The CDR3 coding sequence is TGTGCCAGCAGCAGGGGGGTAGGGCACACTGAAGCTTTCTTT.

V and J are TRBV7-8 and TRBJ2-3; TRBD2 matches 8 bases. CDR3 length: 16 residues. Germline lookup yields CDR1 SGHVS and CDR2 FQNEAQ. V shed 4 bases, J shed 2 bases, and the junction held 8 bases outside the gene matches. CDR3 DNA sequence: TGTGCCAGCAGCTCCGAATGGACTAGCCCCACAGATACGCAGTATTTT. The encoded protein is CASSSEWTSPTDTQYF.

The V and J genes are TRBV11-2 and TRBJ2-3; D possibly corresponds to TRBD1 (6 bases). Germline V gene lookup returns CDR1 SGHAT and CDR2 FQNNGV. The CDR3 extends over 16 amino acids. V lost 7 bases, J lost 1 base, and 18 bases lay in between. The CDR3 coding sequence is TGTGCCAGCACCGGAGCGGCAGGGGTTGGCACAGATACGCAGTATTTT. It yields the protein CASTGAAGVGTDTQYF.

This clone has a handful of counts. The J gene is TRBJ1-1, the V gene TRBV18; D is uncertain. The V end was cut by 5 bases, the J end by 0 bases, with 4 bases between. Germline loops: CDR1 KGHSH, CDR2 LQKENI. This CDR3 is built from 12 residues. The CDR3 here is CASSTVNTEAFF. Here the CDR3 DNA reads TGTGCCAGCTCAACAGTGAACACTGAAGCTTTCTTT.

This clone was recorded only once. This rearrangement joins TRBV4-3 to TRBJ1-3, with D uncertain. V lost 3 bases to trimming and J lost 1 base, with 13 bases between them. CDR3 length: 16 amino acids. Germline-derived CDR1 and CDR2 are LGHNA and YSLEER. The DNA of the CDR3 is TGCGCCAGCAGCCAGGAACCGGGAGCTTCTGGAAACACCATATATTTT. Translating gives CASSQEPGASGNTIYF.

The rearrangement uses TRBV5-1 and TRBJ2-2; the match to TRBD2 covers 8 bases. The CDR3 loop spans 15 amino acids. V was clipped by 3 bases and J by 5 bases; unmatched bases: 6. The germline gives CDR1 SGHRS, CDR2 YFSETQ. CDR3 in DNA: TGCGCCAGCAGCTCAGCGGGGGACCCTACCGGGGAGCTGTTTTTT. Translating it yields CASSSAGDPTGELFF.